A single sample is the source of the 5 T cell receptor beta chains below, sequenced in a study of OX40 agonist ivuxolimab in advanced cancers. Here immunoSEQ multiplex PCR was the method, and the copy in TCRdb shows in-frame clones only, minus some. The sample consists of more than 55,000 clones, 85% to 90% of them appearing once. Sequences were derived from CD4+ or CD8+ T cells sorted from blood, sampled in a trial of the OX40 agonist ivuxolimab. These receptors were obtained from an adult with an advanced solid tumor such as melanoma, head and neck, liver or kidney cancer.

This sequence joins TRBV4-2 and TRBJ2-1; TRBD2 matches 13 bases. CDR1 and CDR2 from the germline V gene are LGHNA and YNFKEQ. The trim removed 1 base at V and 0 bases at J, leaving 3 bases unmatched. This CDR3 is 18 amino acids long. The chain's CDR3 is CASSQGLAGGRSYNEQFF. Written as DNA, the CDR3 is TGTGCCAGCAGCCAAGGACTAGCGGGAGGCCGCTCCTACAATGAGCAGTTCTTC.

This clone was counted once. This chain joins TRBV13 and TRBJ2-5; D remains ambiguous. This CDR3 has 14 amino acids. V shed 1 base and J shed 1 base, with 7 bases lying between them. In germline, CDR1 is PRHDT, CDR2 FYEKMQ (reference sequence). The CDR3 region has the DNA TGTGCCAGCAGCTTAGTGGCCAGCCAAGAGACCCAGTACTTC. Translated, it gives CASSLVASQETQYF.

The chain is built from TRBV11-1 and TRBJ1-6; D unresolved. The germline V gene encodes CDR1 SGHAT and CDR2 FQDESV (reference sequence). Trimming shortened V by 3 bases and J by 10 bases, and 16 bases separated the two germline ends. This CDR3 has 15 amino acids. This CDR3 reads CASSFEVSGGSPLHF. The CDR3 DNA sequence: TGTGCCAGCAGCTTTGAGGTTTCCGGAGGGTCACCCCTCCACTTT.

This clone was counted between two and nine times. V usage is TRBV9 and J usage is TRBJ1-4; tentative D call: TRBD1 (5 bases). V was pared by 0 bases and J by 8 bases, with 14 bases between. The germline CDR1 and CDR2 sequences are SGDLS and YYNGEE. The CDR3 is 15 amino acids. CDR3 region: CASSVAGATREKLFF. As DNA, the CDR3 is TGTGCCAGCAGCGTAGCTGGGGCTACCAGGGAAAAACTGTTTTTT.

This clone was recorded a few times. V and J are TRBV11-2 and TRBJ2-7, with D hard to call. Germline CDR1 is SGHAT and CDR2 is FQNNGV. This CDR3 is 13 amino acids long. V was trimmed by 6 bases and J by 1 base, leaving 10 bases between them. CDR3 in DNA: TGTGCCAGCAGAAAGGCGGATTCCTACGAGCAGTACTTC. Amino acid sequence: CASRKADSYEQYF.